These T cell receptor beta chains were read from a single sample in a study of shared clonotypes between healthy human individuals. Sequencing was performed with immunoSEQ multiplex PCR; in TCRdb, only in-frame clones are kept and a portion is missing. Of 1.5 million to 2.5 million clones listed, about 95% were seen once; the top ten hold around 1%. Material: naive CD8+ T cells sorted from blood. Receptors were obtained from a man aged 18 to 29 in good health. Each CDR3 is given with its conserved first and last residue. A D gene is named only where the DNA matches it firmly. The listing skips clone size in some rows; elsewhere it reads once, few, many or a size class.

j_call,d_call,clone_size,v_call,cdr3_aa,cdr3_nt
TRBJ1-1,NA,once,TRBV6-1,CASSGRGANTEAFF,TGTGCCAGCAGTGGAAGGGGAGCGAACACTGAAGCTTTCTTT
TRBJ2-7,NA,once,TRBV30,CAWSLGDSYEQYF,TGTGCCTGGAGCTTGGGTGACTCCTACGAGCAGTACTTC
TRBJ1-2,NA,NA,TRBV5-6,CASSNPGGYGYTF,TGTGCCAGCAGCAATCCGGGAGGCTATGGCTACACCTTC
TRBJ2-7,NA,NA,TRBV30,CAWSARPSLLYEQYF,TGTGCCTGGAGTGCCAGGCCTAGCCTTCTCTACGAGCAGTACTTC
TRBJ1-3,NA,NA,TRBV9,CASSYEGNTIYF,TGTGCCAGCAGCTATGAGGGAAACACCATATATTTT
TRBJ1-5,NA,NA,TRBV30,CAWSADGLGWQPQHF,TGTGCCTGGAGCGCTGACGGGCTTGGGTGGCAGCCCCAGCATTTT
TRBJ2-7,TRBD1,NA,TRBV4-3,CASSQGTGSNYEQYF,TGCGCCAGCAGCCAAGGGACAGGTTCCAACTACGAGCAGTACTTC
TRBJ2-2,NA,NA,TRBV4-3,CASSQELRGSTGELFF,TGCGCCAGCAGCCAAGAGCTTCGGGGGTCTACCGGGGAGCTGTTTTTT
TRBJ1-6,TRBD1,few,TRBV27,CASSSGTGGSPLHF,TGTGCCAGCAGTTCCGGGACAGGGGGTTCACCCCTCCACTTT
TRBJ1-4,NA,once,TRBV4-1,CASSHALWGGEKLFF,TGCGCCAGCAGCCACGCTCTATGGGGTGGTGAAAAACTGTTTTTT
TRBJ2-2,TRBD1,NA,TRBV25-1,CASSLPGGNTGELFF,TGTGCCAGCAGCCTTCCAGGGGGGAACACCGGGGAGCTGTTTTTT
TRBJ1-1,TRBD1,NA,TRBV28,CAGAGTGALEAFF,TGTGCCGGGGCCGGGACAGGGGCCCTAGAAGCTTTCTTT
TRBJ2-1,NA,NA,TRBV7-9,CASSFFPVPLDGEQFF,TGTGCCAGCAGCTTTTTTCCTGTTCCCCTTGACGGTGAGCAGTTCTTC
TRBJ1-1,NA,NA,TRBV7-9,CASSFGDGPMNTEAFF,TGTGCCAGCAGCTTTGGGGACGGTCCCATGAACACTGAAGCTTTCTTT
TRBJ1-1,NA,NA,TRBV4-3,CASSQDRLGEGDTEAFF,TGCGCCAGCAGCCAAGATCGTCTCGGGGAAGGTGACACTGAAGCTTTCTTT
TRBJ1-1,TRBD1,NA,TRBV30,CAWISWDRESAEAFF,TGTGCCTGGATATCATGGGACAGGGAGAGCGCTGAAGCTTTCTTT
TRBJ1-4,NA,NA,TRBV5-8,CASSLARVINEKLFF,TGTGCCAGCAGCCTGGCCAGGGTGATTAATGAAAAACTGTTTTTT
TRBJ2-7,TRBD2,few,TRBV11-3,CASSQLQRGTYEQYF,TGTGCCAGCAGCCAACTGCAGCGGGGGACCTACGAGCAGTACTTC
TRBJ2-7,TRBD2,NA,TRBV7-9,CASSSGGGYEQYF,TGTGCCAGCAGCTCGGGCGGGGGCTACGAGCAGTACTTC
TRBJ2-7,NA,once,TRBV30,CAWSVGAGVDEQYF,TGTGCCTGGAGTGTCGGGGCGGGCGTGGACGAGCAGTACTTC
TRBJ1-5,NA,NA,TRBV11-2,CASSRGYNSNQPQHF,TGTGCCAGCAGTAGAGGGTACAATAGCAATCAGCCCCAGCATTTT
TRBJ1-4,NA,once,TRBV30,CAWSQVATNEKLFF,TGTGCCTGGAGTCAGGTTGCAACTAATGAAAAACTGTTTTTT
TRBJ2-3,NA,NA,TRBV29-1,CSVEEDTDTQYF,TGCAGCGTTGAAGAGGACACAGATACGCAGTATTTT
TRBJ2-7,TRBD1,NA,TRBV7-2,CASSRTGGEQYF,TGTGCCAGCAGCCGGACAGGGGGCGAGCAGTACTTC
TRBJ1-3,TRBD1,NA,TRBV10-3,CAISESATGIGANTIYF,TGTGCCATCAGTGAGTCGGCGACAGGGATCGGGGCAAACACCATATATTTT
TRBJ2-2,NA,NA,TRBV6-5,CASSYRPGELFF,TGTGCCAGCAGTTACCGTCCCGGGGAGCTGTTTTTT
TRBJ2-7,NA,NA,TRBV5-1,CASSLGQSYEQYF,TGCGCCAGCAGCTTGGGCCAGTCCTACGAGCAGTACTTC
TRBJ2-1,TRBD1,once,TRBV5-6,CASSLGDSPLNEQFF,TGTGCCAGCAGCTTGGGGGACAGTCCCCTCAATGAGCAGTTCTTC
TRBJ1-5,NA,NA,TRBV4-1,CASSERGASGPQHF,TGCGCCAGCAGCGAACGGGGGGCATCGGGGCCCCAGCATTTT
TRBJ1-4,TRBD1,NA,TRBV5-4,CASSQEGAANEKLFF,TGTGCCAGCAGTCAAGAGGGGGCGGCTAATGAAAAACTGTTTTTT
TRBJ2-3,NA,NA,TRBV5-1,CASKGETPDTQYF,TGCGCCAGCAAAGGGGAAACCCCAGATACGCAGTATTTT
TRBJ2-7,NA,NA,TRBV5-8,CASSLGLFGFMRDPGDEQYF,TGTGCCAGCAGCTTGGGCCTGTTTGGGTTCATGAGGGACCCGGGGGACGAGCAGTACTTC
TRBJ1-1,NA,once,TRBV5-6,CASYGGWGPNTEAFF,TGTGCCAGCTACGGGGGCTGGGGACCGAACACTGAAGCTTTCTTT
TRBJ2-7,TRBD2,NA,TRBV19,CASSREAGDSYEQYF,TGTGCCAGTAGCCGGGAAGCGGGAGACTCCTACGAGCAGTACTTC
TRBJ2-7,NA,NA,TRBV19,CASTPTGRAYEQYF,TGTGCCAGTACACCTACAGGGAGAGCCTACGAGCAGTACTTC
TRBJ2-7,TRBD1,NA,TRBV5-4,CASSFQGVYEQYF,TGTGCCAGCAGCTTCCAGGGGGTCTACGAGCAGTACTTC
TRBJ2-4,NA,NA,TRBV4-3,CASSQDGEGGEDSIQYF,TGCGCCAGCAGCCAAGATGGGGAGGGAGGGGAGGACAGCATTCAGTACTTC
TRBJ1-2,TRBD1,once,TRBV19,CASSQRGGDNGYTF,TGTGCCAGTAGTCAAAGAGGGGGCGACAATGGCTACACCTTC
TRBJ2-7,TRBD2,NA,TRBV27,CASRGLAGAGEQYF,TGTGCCAGCAGGGGTCTAGCGGGAGCCGGAGAGCAGTACTTC
TRBJ2-7,TRBD2,NA,TRBV5-6,CASSSEREVAYEQYF,TGTGCCAGCAGTTCCGAGCGGGAGGTCGCCTACGAGCAGTACTTC
TRBJ2-7,NA,NA,TRBV5-1,CASSPAGGFIYEQYF,TGCGCCAGCAGCCCGGCAGGGGGGTTCATTTACGAGCAGTACTTC
TRBJ2-1,NA,once,TRBV7-9,CASSSPLRWNEQFF,TGTGCCAGCAGCTCTCCCCTAAGGTGGAATGAGCAGTTCTTC
TRBJ2-7,NA,NA,TRBV9,CASSSQGSSYEQYF,TGTGCCAGCAGCTCCCAGGGAAGCTCCTACGAGCAGTACTTC
TRBJ2-7,NA,NA,TRBV5-5,CASSSLSRDLYEQYF,TGTGCCAGCAGTTCTCTAAGCAGGGATCTCTACGAGCAGTACTTC
TRBJ1-2,TRBD1,once,TRBV28,CASSLSLTGEYYGYTF,TGTGCCAGCAGTTTAAGCCTGACAGGGGAGTACTATGGCTACACCTTC
TRBJ2-1,NA,NA,TRBV9,CASSVVGTEQFF,TGTGCCAGCAGCGTAGTTGGCACTGAGCAGTTCTTC
TRBJ2-1,NA,NA,TRBV27,CASGTSDGRNEQFF,TGTGCCAGCGGCACATCCGATGGCCGCAATGAGCAGTTCTTC
TRBJ2-3,NA,NA,TRBV6-1,CASSEALQAGVTDTQYF,TGTGCCAGCAGTGAAGCGCTTCAAGCAGGGGTCACAGATACGCAGTATTTT
TRBJ1-1,NA,NA,TRBV5-1,CASSLVEGETEAFF,TGCGCCAGCAGCTTGGTGGAGGGTGAAACTGAAGCTTTCTTT
TRBJ2-2,NA,NA,TRBV4-1,CASSQGSNTGELFF,TGCGCCAGCAGCCAAGGGTCTAACACCGGGGAGCTGTTTTTT
TRBJ2-3,NA,NA,TRBV5-1,CASSWDLTDTQYF,TGCGCCAGCAGCTGGGATCTTACAGATACGCAGTATTTT
TRBJ1-1,TRBD1,NA,TRBV10-3,CATHKTGSTEAFF,TGTGCCACCCATAAGACAGGGAGCACTGAAGCTTTCTTT
TRBJ2-7,NA,NA,TRBV10-2,CASGSDPYEQYF,TGCGCCAGCGGTTCCGATCCCTACGAGCAGTACTTC
TRBJ1-4,NA,NA,TRBV2,CASSEIGEPNEKLFF,TGTGCCAGCAGTGAAATAGGGGAGCCTAATGAAAAACTGTTTTTT